These T cell receptor beta chains were read from a single sample in a study of T cells after yellow fever vaccination. MiXCR, run by TCRdb on the 5' RACE reads, gives a single entry per CDR3 protein. Of some 69,000 distinct CDR3 sequences listed, 4.5% to 7.5% are singletons. The material sequenced was CD4+ T cells sorted from PBMCs, taken around 16 days after the first yellow fever vaccination. Receptors were obtained from a man aged 18 to 29 who received the YFV17D yellow fever vaccine. Each CDR3 is given with its conserved first and last residue. A D gene is named only where the DNA matches it firmly. Clone size is shown for a subset of rows, as once, few, many or a class of expanded clone.

abundance	v_gene	j_gene	d_gene	CDR3aa	CDR3nt
many	TRBV5-4	TRBJ2-1	-	CASSYPNGGEQFF	TGTGCCAGCAGCTACCCGAATGGGGGAGAGCAGTTCTTC
many	TRBV7-2	TRBJ1-2	-	CASSPTRLYGYTF	TGTGCCAGCAGCCCAACCCGGCTCTATGGCTACACCTTC
many	TRBV20-1	TRBJ2-7	-	CSARTLGYEQYF	TGCAGTGCTCGGACTCTGGGCTACGAGCAGTACTTC
many	TRBV5-1	TRBJ2-3	TRBD1	CASSSGTGPDTQYF	TGCGCCAGCAGTTCCGGGACAGGGCCAGATACGCAGTATTTT
-	TRBV5-6	TRBJ2-4	TRBD1	CASRHRDRENIQYF	TGTGCCAGCAGGCACCGGGACAGGGAAAACATTCAGTACTTC
many	TRBV5-1	TRBJ2-2	-	CASSSMTGELFF	TGCGCCAGCAGCTCGATGACCGGGGAGCTGTTTTTT
many	TRBV3-1	TRBJ2-5	-	CASSPTVLGTQYF	TGTGCCAGCAGCCCGACAGTCCTTGGGACCCAGTACTTC
many	TRBV19	TRBJ1-4	TRBD1	CASSPGGTNEKLFF	TGTGCCAGTTCGCCAGGGGGGACTAATGAAAAACTGTTTTTT
many	TRBV5-1	TRBJ1-1	-	CASSLEPTNTEAFF	TGCGCCAGCAGCTTGGAACCGACGAACACTGAAGCTTTCTTT
few	TRBV5-1	TRBJ1-2	-	CASSLGSGFFDGYTF	TGCGCCAGCAGCTTGGGGTCAGGGTTCTTCGATGGCTACACCTTC
many	TRBV6-5	TRBJ1-1	-	CATRSPVRPEAFF	TGTGCTACCCGTTCCCCTGTTCGGCCTGAAGCTTTCTTT
many	TRBV6-1	TRBJ1-4	-	CASSMPGTAANEKLFF	TGTGCCAGCAGCATGCCAGGGACCGCGGCTAATGAAAAACTGTTTTTT
many	TRBV7-9	TRBJ2-2	TRBD2	CASSLSGGANTGELFF	TGTGCCAGCAGCTTAAGCGGGGGGGCGAACACCGGGGAGCTGTTTTTT
many	TRBV5-1	TRBJ1-4	-	CASSFQFNNEKLFF	TGCGCCAGCAGCTTTCAGTTTAACAATGAAAAACTGTTTTTT
many	TRBV28	TRBJ2-2	TRBD1	CASTKIGGIGELFF	TGTGCCAGCACCAAGATAGGGGGCATCGGGGAGCTGTTTTTT
many	TRBV4-1	TRBJ2-3	-	CASSQEWKGMDTQYF	TGCGCCAGCAGCCAAGAATGGAAAGGGATGGATACGCAGTATTTT
many	TRBV20-1	TRBJ1-2	-	CSAKDRAYGYTF	TGCAGTGCTAAGGACAGAGCATATGGCTACACCTTC
many	TRBV5-1	TRBJ1-4	-	CASSLVGVREKLFF	TGCGCCAGCAGCTTGGTAGGGGTGCGTGAAAAACTGTTTTTT
few	TRBV10-3	TRBJ1-1	-	CAISDNQGHTEAFF	TGTGCCATCAGTGACAACCAGGGTCACACTGAAGCTTTCTTT
many	TRBV12-3/TRBV12-4	TRBJ1-2	-	CASSHQRGYGYTF	TGTGCCAGCAGCCACCAGCGGGGGTATGGCTACACCTTC
many	TRBV5-6	TRBJ2-3	-	CASSLDFISSTDTQYF	TGTGCCAGCAGCTTAGACTTCATTTCAAGCACAGATACGCAGTATTTT
many	TRBV5-1	TRBJ2-3	-	CASSPAGTSSTDTQYF	TGCGCCAGCAGCCCGGCCGGGACAAGTAGCACAGATACGCAGTATTTT
many	TRBV5-1	TRBJ2-1	TRBD2	CASSPPTYSGGDEQFF	TGCGCCAGCAGCCCTCCGACGTATAGCGGGGGGGATGAGCAGTTCTTC
many	TRBV7-2	TRBJ1-4	-	CASSLARVRDEKLFF	TGTGCCAGCAGCTTAGCGAGGGTTCGGGATGAAAAACTGTTTTTT
many	TRBV12-3/TRBV12-4	TRBJ2-3	-	CASSLSRSTDTQYF	TGTGCCAGCAGCCTTAGCCGAAGCACAGATACGCAGTATTTT
many	TRBV5-1	TRBJ2-2	-	CASRPIRTREGELFF	TGCGCCAGCAGACCCATACGGACCCGGGAAGGGGAGCTGTTTTTT
many	TRBV7-2	TRBJ1-4	TRBD1	CASTQRLTGDNEKLFF	TGTGCCAGCACTCAACGTCTGACAGGGGATAATGAAAAACTGTTTTTT
-	TRBV5-6	TRBJ2-5	-	CASSGKRRETQYF	TGTGCCAGCAGCGGTAAAAGGAGGGAGACCCAGTACTTC
few	TRBV7-6	TRBJ2-5	-	CASSLLAGAKETQYF	TGTGCCAGCAGCTTATTGGCCGGGGCGAAAGAGACCCAGTACTTC
many	TRBV11-1	TRBJ2-1	-	CASSLAVNYNEQFF	TGTGCCAGCAGCTTGGCGGTCAACTACAATGAGCAGTTCTTC
many	TRBV5-1	TRBJ1-2	-	CASSLVSGPTNYGYTF	TGCGCCAGCAGCTTGGTTTCCGGGCCGACTAACTATGGCTACACCTTC